This T cell receptor (beta chain) was profiled in a study of blood T cell repertoires in COVID-19. J gave up 2 bases and V 8 bases, and 3 bases lay outside the gene matches. CDR1 is ENHRY, CDR2 SYGVKD, per germline. The CDR3 is 13 residues long. This table comes from immunoSEQ multiplex PCR, and its TCRdb copy is limited to in-frame clones, with some not included. The table has around 300,000 clones, 90% to 95% seen once. Input material: peripheral blood. The sequence derives from a woman aged 25 to 39 with COVID-19, enrolled during active disease. The chain employs TRBV10-3 and TRBJ2-7, with TRBD1 identical over 10 bases. Here the CDR3 DNA reads TGTGCCATCGGGGACAGGGGTCCCTACGAGCAGTACTTC. Its translation: CAIGDRGPYEQYF.